This passage covers 21 T cell receptor beta chains from one sample sequenced in a study of blood T cell repertoires in COVID-19. The repertoire was sequenced with immunoSEQ multiplex PCR; TCRdb's copy has only in-frame clones and lacks some. The sample lists 200,000 to 250,000 clones, approximately 80% occurring once. Sequences were obtained from PBMCs or T cells enriched from blood (not recorded which). Receptors were obtained from a man aged 35-49 years who had recovered from COVID-19.

CDR3 region: CASSPVTGENQPQHF. The CDR3 region has the DNA TGTGCCAGCTCACCAGTTACAGGGGAGAATCAGCCCCAGCATTTT. The chain joins TRBV18 to TRBJ1-5; 7 bases are a match to TRBD1. This CDR3 region has 15 residues. Germline V gene sequence: CDR1 KGHSH, CDR2 LQKENI. V shed 2 bases and J 4 bases; nucleotides not matched to a gene: 5.

This chain uses TRBV19 with TRBJ2-7; 8 bases agree with TRBD2. Germline lookup yields CDR1 LNHDA and CDR2 SQIVND (reference sequence). V shed 2 bases and J 3 bases; nucleotides not matched to a gene: 9. The CDR3 spans 16 residues. The CDR3 loop is CASSIIGSGGLYEQYF. The CDR3 DNA sequence: TGTGCCAGTAGTATAATAGGAAGCGGGGGCCTCTACGAGCAGTACTTC.

This rearrangement joins TRBV24-1 to TRBJ2-1, with no clear D. This CDR3 is 13 amino acids long. V was pared by 4 bases and J by 8 bases, with 11 bases between. The germline V gene has CDR1 KGHDR and CDR2 SFDVKD. CDR3 in DNA: TGTGCCACCAGTGACCCCAACGCGGATGAGCAGTTCTTC. This gives the protein CATSDPNADEQFF.

The V and J genes are TRBV18 and TRBJ1-4, with 9 bases identical to TRBD1. CDR1 is KGHSH, CDR2 LQKENI, per germline. The CDR3 runs to 15 residues. Trimming took 4 bases from V and 8 from J; bases not matched to a gene: 8. CDR3 nucleotides: TGTGCCAGCTCACAGAAGGGACAGGGCGGGGAAAAACTGTTTTTT. Translating gives CASSQKGQGGEKLFF.

The chain carries TRBV14 and TRBJ1-1; D gene ambiguous. The ends were cut back, 5 bases at V and 0 bases at J, with 13 bases in the middle. CDR3 length: 15 residues. Germline CDR1 reads SGHDN; CDR2 reads FVKESK. This chain's CDR3 is CASSRSGSLNTEAFF. CDR3 nucleotide sequence: TGTGCCAGCAGCAGAAGCGGATCTCTGAACACTGAAGCTTTCTTT.

This clone showed up just a few times. The rearrangement links TRBV5-1 to TRBJ2-1; 12 bases fit TRBD2. Trimming cost V 3 bases and J 8 bases; bases outside gene matches: 6. This CDR3 spans 15 amino acids. The germline gives CDR1 SGHRS, CDR2 YFSETQ. CDR3 region: CASSSLAGGPDEQFF. The CDR3 coding sequence is TGCGCCAGCAGCTCGCTAGCGGGGGGGCCTGATGAGCAGTTCTTC.

This chain joins TRBV6-1 and TRBJ1-3; D unclear. The CDR3 is 15 amino acids. Germline V gene sequence: CDR1 MNHNS, CDR2 SASEGT. The V end lost 0 bases, the J end lost 0 bases, and 6 bases lay between the germline ends. Written as DNA, the CDR3 is TGTGCCAGCAGTGAAGCGGGGAGCTCTGGAAACACCATATATTTT. This sequence encodes CASSEAGSSGNTIYF.

This chain uses TRBV18 with TRBJ2-2; possible D gene TRBD1, 6 bases. The germline V gene has CDR1 KGHSH and CDR2 LQKENI. The CDR3 is 13 residues long. V gave up 3 bases and J gave up 7 bases, with 9 bases separating them. The chain's CDR3 is CASSPQGYGELFF. The CDR3 nucleotides are TGTGCCAGCTCACCGCAGGGGTACGGGGAGCTGTTTTTT.

The chain links TRBV21-1 to TRBJ2-7; the tabulated D call, TRBD1, remains unverified against the DNA. TRBV21-1 is shown as a pseudogene. The length of the CDR3 is 16 residues. CDR3 loop: CASSPERRTGSYEQYF. DNA for the CDR3: TGTGCCAGCAGCCCCGAGCGTAGAACAGGGTCCTACGAGCAGTACTTC.

This clone came up once. J is TRBJ1-1 and V is TRBV9; possibly TRBD1 for D (5 bases). The CDR3 is 12 residues long. V was clipped by 4 bases and J by 11 bases, with 15 bases between them. CDR1 is SGDLS and CDR2 is YYNGEE in the germline V gene. The CDR3 sequence: CASSLLVGVAFF. The CDR3 coding sequence is TGTGCCAGCAGCCTACTCGTAGGGGTCGCTTTCTTT. The whole variable domain, remainder taken from reference TRBV9 and TRBJ1-1, is DSGVTQTPKHLITATGQRVTLRCSPRSGDLSVYWYQQSLDQGLQFLIQYYNGEERAKGNILERFSAQQFPDLHSELNLSSLELGDSALYFCASSLLVGVAFFGQGTRLTVV.

The chain recombines TRBV6-5 with TRBJ1-1; D may be TRBD1 (5 bases). The V end lost 6 bases, the J end lost 0 bases, and 11 bases lay between the germline ends. The CDR3 runs to 14 residues. In germline, CDR1 is MNHEY, CDR2 SVGAGI. The CDR3 nucleotides are TGTGCCAGCAGGGGAAGGGGTGTGAACACTGAAGCTTTCTTT. This gives the protein CASRGRGVNTEAFF.

The V call is TRBV3-1 (or the pseudogene TRBV3-2), the J call TRBJ2-7; 10 bases match TRBD2. The germline gives CDR1 LGHDT, CDR2 YNNKEL (reference sequence). With 2 bases clipped from V and 4 bases from J, the junction kept 5 bases outside the gene matches. There are 15 residues in the CDR3. DNA of the CDR3: TGTGCCAGCAGCCAACCCGGGACTAGCGTATACGAGCAGTACTTC. This encodes CASSQPGTSVYEQYF.

This sequence joins TRBV5-1 and TRBJ2-5; 9 positions agree with TRBD1. This CDR3 is 14 amino acids long. The J segment lost 3 bases and the V segment lost 4 bases, leaving 4 bases of the junction unmatched. CDR1 and CDR2 (germline): SGHRS, YFSETQ. CDR3: CASSRTGGKETQYF. In DNA, the CDR3 is TGCGCCAGCAGCCGTACAGGGGGCAAAGAGACCCAGTACTTC.

This clone has more than one count but fewer than ten. The genes are TRBV18 and TRBJ1-1; perhaps TRBD1 as D (5 bases). Deletions cut 1 base from V and 7 bases from J, with 16 bases between. Germline CDR1 reads KGHSH; CDR2 reads LQKENI. This CDR3 has 15 amino acids. CDR3 sequence (DNA): TGTGCCAGCTCACCACGGGCCCCAGGGCGAGGTGAAGCTTTCTTT. Residues: CASSPRAPGRGEAFF.

V is TRBV9 and J is TRBJ2-2, with 9 bases matching TRBD2. Per the germline V gene, CDR1 is SGDLS and CDR2 is YYNGEE. Trimming took 0 bases from V and 0 from J; bases not matched to a gene: 3. The length of the CDR3 is 17 residues. The CDR3 region has the DNA TGTGCCAGCAGCGTAGGGAGCGGGGGGACGAACACCGGGGAGCTGTTTTTT. Translated, it gives CASSVGSGGTNTGELFF.

J is TRBJ2-7 and V is TRBV27, with 8 nucleotides matching TRBD2. Germline CDR1 and CDR2: MNHEY and SMNVEV (reference sequence). CDR3 length equals 15 residues. With 6 bases clipped from V and 5 bases from J, the junction kept 12 bases outside the gene matches. The DNA for the CDR3 is TGTGCCAGCAGGGGGCGGGAGGCAGGGAACCACGAGCAGTACTTC. Amino acids: CASRGREAGNHEQYF.

The chain couples TRBV6-5 to TRBJ2-7, with a tentative D call TRBD1 (6 bases). This CDR3 contains 14 residues. Germline V CDR1 and CDR2: MNHEY, SVGAGI. Trimming removed 0 bases from V and 4 bases from J, with 10 bases in between. The DNA for the CDR3 is TGTGCCAGCAGTTACTCGAACCAGGGGTACGAGCAGTACTTC. It codes for CASSYSNQGYEQYF.

The chain has TRBV24-1 and TRBJ1-1; D gene unclear. This CDR3 spans 15 amino acids. Trimming pared 1 base from V and 0 bases from J, leaving 8 bases between. The germline gives CDR1 KGHDR, CDR2 SFDVKD. CDR3 sequence (DNA): TGTGCCACCAGTGATTTTGGGCAGTTGAACACTGAAGCTTTCTTT. Its translation is CATSDFGQLNTEAFF.

CDR3 bases: TGTGCCAGCAGACTGACTGAGAGCGGCACCGGGGAGCTGTTTTTT. It translates to CASRLTESGTGELFF. The chain has TRBV27 and TRBJ2-2; D is perhaps TRBD2 (5 bases). Germline lookup yields CDR1 MNHEY and CDR2 SMNVEV (reference sequence). Trimming took off 6 bases at V and 4 bases at J, with 15 bases between the two ends. This CDR3 contains 15 residues.

The chain has TRBV7-2 and TRBJ1-2; 7 nucleotides align to TRBD1. Unmatched junction bases numbered 12, after V lost 4 bases and J lost 4 bases. The CDR3 runs to 16 residues. CDR1 and CDR2 from the germline V gene are SGHTA and FQGNSA. For the CDR3, the DNA is TGTGCCAGCAGCTCCTATGAGGGGGCCCTCACCTATGGCTACACCTTC. This translates into CASSSYEGALTYGYTF.

The chain is built from TRBV3-1 (or the pseudogene TRBV3-2) and TRBJ1-2; D gene uncertain. With 5 bases removed from V and 8 bases from J, the gap between germline ends came to 15 bases. Germline assignment: CDR1 LGHDT and CDR2 YNNKEL (reference sequence). The CDR3 spans 13 residues. The CDR3 DNA reads as TGTGCCAGCAGCTCCCCGAAAATGGGCGGCTACACCTTC. This encodes CASSSPKMGGYTF.